This entry describes one TCR beta chain. This clonotype was seen at least ten times. Its cognate antigen has yet to be identified. No base quality values were provided; no much bigger clone lies one nucleotide off. The sample is drawn from a study of CD8 T cells in ankylosing spondylitis (dated by TCRdb to about 2017). A note on the overall study: T cell receptor beta repertoires were profiled in healthy donors and ankylosing spondylitis patients so that disease-linked TCR variants could be found. The whole study cohort included under 140 healthy donors and 25 ankylosing spondylitis patients. Peripheral blood samples were taken, and synovial fluid was additionally collected from ankylosing spondylitis patients. What the study reported, not specific to this receptor: Significant enrichment of the disease-linked clones was reported in matched synovial fluid samples from ankylosing spondylitis patients. Some TCR beta motif variants had previously been reported in synovial fluid and blood of reactive arthritis patients, which suggested common disease-initiation mechanisms. A TCR beta motif made up of several highly homologous amino acid variants appeared to be characteristic of blood from ankylosing spondylitis patients. A CD8+ phenotype was shown by the disease-linked clones, which were found at relatively low frequencies in peripheral blood.

The instrument was an Illumina HiSeq 2500. Quantitative 5'-RACE with molecular barcodes was the method used to prepare the TCR beta libraries. On the study's bioinformatics: Disease-linked TCR variants were identified with a new computational method built on a probabilistic model of VDJ rearrangement. TCRdb reprocessed the public reads (quality trimming at Q25 with fastp, clone calling with MiXCR) and kept in-frame beta chains. Every distinct CDR3 protein forms one entry, paired with its most common genes and DNA. TCRdb's processing, not the study's, gives the V and J calls here. Present in this sample are 200,000 to 250,000 distinct CDR3 sequences, approximately 10% of which were seen just once. About 19% of the sample is held by the ten biggest clonotypes. Inclusive of the bounding cysteine and phenylalanine, the CDR3 is 20 residues long. Only CDR3 DNA is held: 60 bases, read in frame from base 1. V is pruned by 0 bases and J by 0 bases, leaving 10 bases of the junction without a gene match. Taken from the germline V gene, the CDR1 and CDR2 loops are SGHRS and YFSETQ.

The origin of this receptor is a male donor with ankylosing spondylitis or in good health (not recorded which). Here the chain combines TRBV5-1 and TRBJ2-1, with 12 bases aligning to TRBD2. Sample: blood, either unsorted or a sorted T cell fraction (not recorded which). The CDR3 corresponds to CASSLARASGGVLSYNEQFF. The nucleotide sequence is TGCGCCAGCAGCTTGGCGAGGGCTAGCGGGGGGGTCCTCTCCTACAATGAGCAGTTCTTC.